The sample holds a few counts of the clone carrying this T cell receptor (beta chain). Generated by immunoSEQ multiplex PCR, the TCRdb table keeps only in-frame clones and is missing some. The sample has more than 9,500 clones; about 79% are singletons. The sample belongs to a study of sequential checkpoint blockade in melanoma. Background on the study: Arm A got nivolumab then ipilimumab; arm B the reverse, 1:1.

Treatment meaning: randomized to nivolumab then ipilimumab (arm A) or the reverse (arm B). V gave up 7 bases and J gave up 8 bases, with 9 bases separating them. The CDR3 length is 11 residues. Per the germline V gene, CDR1 is MNHEY and CDR2 is SMNVEV (reference sequence). V gene TRBV27 combines with J gene TRBJ2-1; D may be TRBD2 (6 bases). This TCR was sampled from a human donor with melanoma. The specimen comprised CD8+ T cells sorted from blood (inferred from file names), sampled from a patient given nivolumab and ipilimumab in sequence. For the CDR3, the DNA is TGTGCCAGCACCACGGGGGATGAGCAGTTCTTC. It encodes CASTTGDEQFF.